Reported below is one T cell receptor (beta chain). Antigen unknown. The data are from a study of identical twins. General observations from the study: Fewer insertions characterized abundant cord blood beta clonotypes, whereas memory repertoires showed none. Invariant MAIT and iNKT cells are populations that could partly confound zero-insertion analyses.

The CDR3 has 14 amino acids. Germline CDR1 DFQATT, CDR2 SNEGSKA (reference sequence). J gave up 7 bases and V 3 bases, and 8 bases lay outside the gene matches. TCRdb reprocessed the 5' RACE reads with MiXCR, giving one entry per CDR3 protein. Of hundreds of thousands of distinct CDR3 sequences listed, 21% are singletons. These data were also reused for a study on T cells expressing NK-cell markers. That paper notes: The eight sequenced donors comprised seven who were HCMV-seropositive and one who was seronegative. These clonotypes also led the CD3+CD56-NKG2C+ fraction in a handful of donors.

Material for sequencing was PBMCs. The chain joins TRBV20-1 to TRBJ2-2; TRBD2 matches at 7 bases. The source of this sequence is a woman younger than 30 in good health. In nucleotides, the CDR3 is TGCAGTGCTAGTAGTCTAGCGGAAGGCGGGGAGCTGTTTTTT. It encodes CSASSLAEGGELFF.